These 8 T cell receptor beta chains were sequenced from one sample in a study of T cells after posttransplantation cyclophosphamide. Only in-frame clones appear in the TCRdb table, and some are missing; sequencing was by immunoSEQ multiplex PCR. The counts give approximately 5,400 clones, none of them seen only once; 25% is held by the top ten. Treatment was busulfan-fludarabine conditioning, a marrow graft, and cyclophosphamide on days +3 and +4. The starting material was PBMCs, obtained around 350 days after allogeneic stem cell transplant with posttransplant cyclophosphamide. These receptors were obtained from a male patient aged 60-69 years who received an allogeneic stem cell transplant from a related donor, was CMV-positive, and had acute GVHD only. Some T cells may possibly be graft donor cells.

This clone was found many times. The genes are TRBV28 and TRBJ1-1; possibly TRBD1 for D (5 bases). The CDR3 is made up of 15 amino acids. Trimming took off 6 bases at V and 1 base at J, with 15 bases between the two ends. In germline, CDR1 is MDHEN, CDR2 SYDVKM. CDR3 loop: CASRLAGEGNTEAFF. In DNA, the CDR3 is TGTGCCAGCAGACTAGCGGGGGAAGGGAACACTGAAGCTTTCTTT.

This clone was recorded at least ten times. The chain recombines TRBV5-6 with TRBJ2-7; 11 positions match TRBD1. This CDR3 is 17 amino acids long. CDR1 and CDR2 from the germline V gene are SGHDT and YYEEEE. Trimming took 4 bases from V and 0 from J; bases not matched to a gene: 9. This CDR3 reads CASSGWAGTGGSYEQYF. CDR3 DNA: TGTGCCAGCAGCGGTTGGGCCGGGACAGGGGGCTCCTACGAGCAGTACTTC.

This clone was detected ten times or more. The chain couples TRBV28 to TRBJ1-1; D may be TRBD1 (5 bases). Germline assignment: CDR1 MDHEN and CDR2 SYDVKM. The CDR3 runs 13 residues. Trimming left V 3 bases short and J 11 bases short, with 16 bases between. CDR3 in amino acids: CASSFSQGPGAFF. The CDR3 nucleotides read TGTGCCAGCAGTTTTAGCCAGGGCCCCGGGGCTTTCTTT.

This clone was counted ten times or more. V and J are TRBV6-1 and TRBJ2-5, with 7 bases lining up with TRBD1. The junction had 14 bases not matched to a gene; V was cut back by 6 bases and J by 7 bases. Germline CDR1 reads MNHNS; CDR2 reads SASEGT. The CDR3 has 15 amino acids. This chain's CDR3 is CASRDFRDSERTQYF. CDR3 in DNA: TGTGCCAGCAGGGATTTCCGGGACAGCGAACGGACCCAGTACTTC.

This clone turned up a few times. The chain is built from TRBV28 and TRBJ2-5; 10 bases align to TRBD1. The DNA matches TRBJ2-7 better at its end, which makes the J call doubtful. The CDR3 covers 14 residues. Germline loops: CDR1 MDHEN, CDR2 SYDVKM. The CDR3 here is CASQDGTGAYEQYF. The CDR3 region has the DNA TGTGCCAGCCAAGATGGGACAGGGGCCTACGAGCAGTACTTC.

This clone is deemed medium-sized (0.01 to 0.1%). The CDR3 sequence: CASIGQGSPGELFF. The CDR3 DNA sequence: TGTGCCAGCATCGGACAGGGTAGCCCCGGGGAGCTGTTTTTT. The rearrangement uses TRBV28 and TRBJ2-2; the match to TRBD1 covers 8 bases. The CDR3 loop spans 14 amino acids. Germline CDR1 reads MDHEN; CDR2 reads SYDVKM. V was pared by 7 bases and J by 6 bases, with 7 bases of the junction left unmatched.

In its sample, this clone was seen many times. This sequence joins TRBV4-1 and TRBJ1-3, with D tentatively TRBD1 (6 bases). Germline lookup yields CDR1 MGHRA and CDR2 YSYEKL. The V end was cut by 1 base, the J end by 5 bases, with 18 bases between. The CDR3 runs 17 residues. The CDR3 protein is CASSQVMGTSTRNTIYF. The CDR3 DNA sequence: TGCGCCAGCAGCCAAGTTATGGGGACATCGACCCGAAACACCATATATTTT.

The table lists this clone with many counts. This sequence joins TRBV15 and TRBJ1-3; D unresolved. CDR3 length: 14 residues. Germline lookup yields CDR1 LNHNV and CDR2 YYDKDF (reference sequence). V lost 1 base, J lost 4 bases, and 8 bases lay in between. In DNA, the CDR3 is TGTGCCACCAGCAGAGGTTCAGGAGGAAACACCATATATTTT. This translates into CATSRGSGGNTIYF. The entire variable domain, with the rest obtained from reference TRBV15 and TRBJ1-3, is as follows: DAMVIQNPRYQVTQFGKPVTLSCSQTLNHNVMYWYQQKSSQAPKLLFHYYDKDFNNEADTPDNFQSRRPNTSFCFLDIRSPGLGDTAMYLCATSRGSGGNTIYFGEGSWLTVV.